The rows below give T cell receptor beta chains drawn from one sample of a study of T cells in Graves' hyperthyroidism and ophthalmopathy. TCRdb processed the multiplex PCR reads anew with MiXCR; each CDR3 protein has one entry. This sample has over 200,000 distinct CDR3 sequences, with just over 14% found just once. The material sequenced was blood. These receptors all come from a woman between 40 and 55 years old with Graves' hyperthyroidism that later progressed to Graves' ophthalmopathy. The conserved cysteine and the conserved F or W are not part of the CDR3 here. Rows give clone size only sometimes, using once, few, many, or a class for an expanded clone.

ASSARGEGTDTQY,TRBJ2-3,many,TRBV25-1
ASSLDLGGSGNTIY,TRBJ1-3,NA,TRBV5-1
RGVGYPFLNTEAF,TRBJ1-1,many,TRBV27
ASSVSGQGRAGGLNEQF,TRBJ2-1,NA,TRBV9
ASRTGQGVWRSSNQPQH,TRBJ1-5,NA,TRBV12-3/TRBV12-4
ANTAGARYEQY,TRBJ2-7,NA,TRBV27
ASSERLAVSYEQY,TRBJ2-7,few,TRBV3-1
ASSHRDRGNYGYT,TRBJ1-2,many,TRBV18
ASSLPFGTGELF,TRBJ2-2,many,TRBV28
ASSQARGYEQY,TRBJ2-7,few,TRBV4-1
ASSKNRQGSSYNSPLH,TRBJ1-6,NA,TRBV19
SAIGTSGMVVYNEQF,TRBJ2-1,many,TRBV20-1
ASAMARASGSSREQY,TRBJ2-7,many,TRBV28
ASSLGTPNGYTEAF,TRBJ1-1,many,TRBV7-6
TSSQGLGDRVAGELF,TRBJ2-2,NA,TRBV3-1
ASSLGLAGEGEQF,TRBJ2-1,few,TRBV5-1
ASSYRGQPRDTQY,TRBJ2-3,many,TRBV6-5
ASSSPPSTQY,TRBJ2-5,many,TRBV7-2
ASSHYIKDGVQY,TRBJ2-3,NA,TRBV28
ASSETGDWYEQY,TRBJ2-7,many,TRBV5-6
ASSPLGSYNEQF,TRBJ2-1,many,TRBV18
ASSLWLQGSSYEQY,TRBJ2-7,many,TRBV28
ASIQSGTEAF,TRBJ1-1,many,TRBV2
ASSLNIRVVGELF,TRBJ2-2,NA,TRBV7-2